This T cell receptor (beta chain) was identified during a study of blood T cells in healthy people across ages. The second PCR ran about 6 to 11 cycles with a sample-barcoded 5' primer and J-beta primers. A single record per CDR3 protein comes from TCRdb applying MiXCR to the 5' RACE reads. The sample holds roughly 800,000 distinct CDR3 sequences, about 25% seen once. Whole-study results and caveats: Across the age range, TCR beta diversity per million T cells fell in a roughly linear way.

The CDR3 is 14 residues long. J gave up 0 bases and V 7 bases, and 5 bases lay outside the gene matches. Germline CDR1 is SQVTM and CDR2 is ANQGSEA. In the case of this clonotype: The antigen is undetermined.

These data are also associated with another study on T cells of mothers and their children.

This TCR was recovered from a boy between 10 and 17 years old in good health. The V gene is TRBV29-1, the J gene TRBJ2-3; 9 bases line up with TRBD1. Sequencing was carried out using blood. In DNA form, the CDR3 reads TGCAGCGGGGAGGACAGGGGAAGCACAGATACGCAGTATTTT. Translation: CSGEDRGSTDTQYF.